This T cell receptor beta chain is from a study of CDR3 diversity in severe acne. Looked up from germline, CDR1 is MNHNS and CDR2 is SASEGT. Trimming cost V 2 bases and J 6 bases, with 5 bases left between them. This CDR3 has 13 residues. This clonotype occurred many times. TCRdb redid the calling of the PCR reads with MiXCR, one entry per CDR3 protein. Here the sample spans approximately 90,000 distinct CDR3 sequences, approximately 52% being singletons. The sequence derives from a male donor in good health, serving as a control. The V gene is TRBV6-1, the J gene TRBJ1-6; D gene ambiguous. The sequenced sample consisted of blood. CDR3 DNA: TGTGCCAGCAGTGAAAACCTTAATTCACCCCTCCACTTT. This gives the protein CASSENLNSPLHF.